A single sample gave rise to the 11 T cell receptor beta chains below, sequenced in a study of shared clonotypes between healthy human individuals. TCRdb's copy holds only in-frame clones and misses some; the assay was immunoSEQ multiplex PCR. The sample holds around 980,000 clones, 70% to 80% seen once. The source material was memory CD4+ T cells from PBMCs. The sample's subset: CD45RA-negative fraction. All receptors come from a man aged 18-30 years in good health. Some clones in this sample may be carry-over from other donors' samples.

This chain uses TRBV2 with TRBJ2-3; TRBD2 matches 7 bases. The V gene end was trimmed by 8 bases and the J gene end by 7 bases; junction bases not matched to a gene: 12. Germline loops: CDR1 SNHLY, CDR2 FYNNEI. The CDR3 is made up of 14 amino acids. The CDR3 sequence: CASSPRSGIYTQYF. The CDR3 DNA reads as TGTGCCAGCTCTCCCAGGAGCGGGATTTATACGCAGTATTTT.

The chain has TRBV6-4 and TRBJ1-1; possible D gene TRBD1, 5 bases. V lost 6 bases to trimming and J lost 2 bases, with 16 bases between them. CDR1 is MRHNA, CDR2 SNTAGT, per germline. The CDR3 has 15 residues. The chain's CDR3 is CASRGGRAYNTEAFF. The CDR3 DNA is TGTGCCAGCAGGGGGGGTAGGGCTTATAACACTGAAGCTTTCTTT.

This clone was observed a single time. The chain recombines TRBV6-1 with TRBJ2-1, with TRBD1 matching 10 bases. Germline values: CDR1 MNHNS, CDR2 SASEGT. J was trimmed by 7 bases and V by 3 bases; bases with no gene match: 12. CDR3 size: 17 residues. In nucleotides, the CDR3 is TGTGCCAGCAGTGATTCTGTGGGACAGGGGTTTCCAAATGAGCAGTTCTTC. Translation: CASSDSVGQGFPNEQFF.

This clone was seen only a few times. This chain joins TRBV29-1 and TRBJ1-2; tentatively, D is TRBD1 (5 bases). The V end lost 5 bases, the J end lost 4 bases, and 17 bases lay between the germline ends. The CDR3 sequence is 14 residues long. Looked up from germline, CDR1 is SQVTM and CDR2 is ANQGSEA. This chain's CDR3 is CSVRMGGVTYGYTF. The CDR3 DNA is TGCAGCGTTAGAATGGGAGGGGTTACCTATGGCTACACCTTC.

A note on this clone: Other DNA sequences within the sample encode an identical CDR3. The J gene is TRBJ1-1, the V gene TRBV5-1; D ambiguous. The V gene's germline CDR1 is SGHRS and CDR2 YFSETQ. The CDR3 is made up of 13 amino acids. Trimming left V 2 bases short and J 4 bases short, with 9 bases between. CDR3 bases: TGCGCCAGCAGCTTACAAGGAGGCACTGAAGCTTTCTTT. This gives the protein CASSLQGGTEAFF.

V usage is TRBV7-2 and J usage is TRBJ2-1; TRBD2 matches 9 bases. The germline V gene encodes CDR1 SGHTA and CDR2 FQGNSA. The CDR3 runs 16 residues. V gave up 6 bases and J gave up 0 bases; unmatched junction bases: 6. CDR3 sequence reads: CASRLLAGSSYNEQFF. The CDR3, as DNA: TGTGCCAGCAGACTTCTAGCGGGAAGCTCCTACAATGAGCAGTTCTTC.

V gene TRBV2 combines with J gene TRBJ1-3; D unclear. Trimming stripped 3 bases from V and 5 bases from J, with 8 bases between. Germline loops: CDR1 SNHLY, CDR2 FYNNEI. The CDR3 length is 13 residues. Written as DNA, the CDR3 is TGTGCCAGCAGTGAGAGGGAGCGAAACACCATATATTTT. Translated, it gives CASSERERNTIYF.

The CDR3 spells CASSFLAGGLDTQYF. In DNA, the CDR3 is TGTGCCAGCAGCTTCTTAGCGGGAGGGTTGGATACGCAGTATTTT. This chain links TRBV7-9 with TRBJ2-3; 11 bases agree with TRBD2. This CDR3 has 15 amino acids. V shed 3 bases and J 6 bases; nucleotides not matched to a gene: 5. Germline V gene data show CDR1 as SEHNR and CDR2 as FQNEAQ (reference sequence).

The J gene is TRBJ2-7, the V gene TRBV7-2; 7 nucleotides line up with TRBD1. Looked up from germline, CDR1 is SGHTA and CDR2 is FQGNSA. V dropped 2 bases and J dropped 6; count of bases not matched to a gene: 13. CDR3 length: 16 amino acids. The CDR3 protein is CASSLSLGRGPPEQYF. The CDR3 coding sequence is TGTGCCAGCAGCTTAAGCTTGGGTAGGGGGCCTCCCGAGCAGTACTTC.

Comments on this clone: A much more abundant neighbour one base away suggests this may be a read error. The chain recombines TRBV18 with TRBJ2-6, with D tentatively TRBD1 (5 bases). CDR3 length equals 13 residues. Germline CDR1 is KGHSH and CDR2 is LQKENI. The CDR3 loop reads CASSESGANVLAF. The CDR3 nucleotides are TGTGCCAGTTCTGAGTCTGGGGCCAACGTCCTGGCTTTC.

This rearrangement joins TRBV4-1 to TRBJ1-1; D unresolved. This CDR3 has 16 amino acids. The germline V gene has CDR1 MGHRA and CDR2 YSYEKL. V shed 1 base and J shed 4 bases, with 16 bases lying between them. The CDR3 sequence: CASSQVRIRLSTEAFF. CDR3 bases: TGCGCCAGCAGCCAAGTACGCATAAGGCTGAGCACTGAAGCTTTCTTT.